Listed below are T cell receptor beta chains from one sample, sequenced in a study of T-cell reconstitution after alpha-beta-depleted transplantation in children. TCRdb passed the PCR reads through MiXCR, listing each CDR3 protein once. The sample holds approximately 220,000 distinct CDR3 sequences, roughly 18% seen once. This specimen consisted of PBMCs, mostly from graft donor cells, obtained 360 days after TCRalphabeta/CD19-depleted stem cell transplant. The receptors were sampled from a male patient between 2 and 15 years old who had a stem cell transplant for acute lymphoblastic leukemia, so the T cells may come from the graft donor. CDR3s include the opening cysteine and the closing phenylalanine or tryptophan.

>TRBV25-1
CASSDRRVGDNEQFF
>TRBV15
CATSRDMRHNYGYTF
>TRBV5-1
CASSLQVTYEQYF
>TRBV3-1
CASSPSSVNTEAFF
>TRBV20-1
CSALLLQGRNTEAFF
>TRBV7-7
CASSSTSGQETQYF
>TRBV12-3/TRBV12-4
CASSPGSGVSSSYNEQFF
>TRBV12-3/TRBV12-4
CASSLGEGQPQHF
>TRBV30
CAWMRGGEQYF
>TRBV7-2
CASSPPSGRFTGELFF